This T cell receptor (beta chain) was identified in a study of early T cells in non-severe SARS-CoV-2 infection. The ends were cut back, 4 bases at V and 0 bases at J, with 3 bases in the middle. This CDR3 has 11 residues. Germline V CDR1 and CDR2: SQVTM, ANQGSEA. TCRdb reprocessed the 5' RACE reads with MiXCR, giving one entry per CDR3 protein. The sample lists 15,000 to 20,000 distinct CDR3 sequences; 4.5% to 6% were seen once. This clonotype was seen repeatedly, ten times or more. This receptor was taken from an adult who was a healthcare worker with PCR-confirmed SARS-CoV-2 infection or an uninfected control (not recorded which). The sample here was whole blood, taken at baseline. This rearrangement joins TRBV29-1 to TRBJ1-1; D not resolved. Here the CDR3 reads CSVAVNTEAFF. CDR3 sequence (DNA): TGCAGCGTTGCGGTGAACACTGAAGCTTTCTTT.